This T cell receptor beta chain was captured by sequencing in a study of cytomegalovirus exposure and HLA in healthy donors. The study, taken as a whole, reports: A link between a missense DCLRE1C variant and TCR beta V- and J-gene trimming emerged from a later analysis. The study flagged some 170 TCR beta chains as cytomegalovirus-associated. It has been reported that TCR beta sequences accurately predicted the HLA-A and HLA-B alleles of most subjects.

PCR was performed using 60 Vbeta and 13 Jbeta primers. TCRdb's copy holds only in-frame clones and misses some; the assay was immunoSEQ multiplex PCR. Among 150,000 to 200,000 clones, roughly 73% were seen once, and the ten largest hold around 11%. The length of the CDR3 is 14 residues. V lost 4 bases, J lost 1 base, and 13 bases lay in between. Germline CDR1 is SQVTM and CDR2 is ANQGSEA. A word on this clone: Its antigen is unidentified.

Sequenced material: PBMCs. This sequence joins TRBV29-1 and TRBJ1-1; weak D call: TRBD1 (6 bases). The receptor's source is a man aged 18-30 years in good health and CMV-seropositive. CDR3 region: CSVAQGWTNTEAFF. The CDR3 bases are TGCAGCGTTGCCCAGGGGTGGACGAACACTGAAGCTTTCTTT.